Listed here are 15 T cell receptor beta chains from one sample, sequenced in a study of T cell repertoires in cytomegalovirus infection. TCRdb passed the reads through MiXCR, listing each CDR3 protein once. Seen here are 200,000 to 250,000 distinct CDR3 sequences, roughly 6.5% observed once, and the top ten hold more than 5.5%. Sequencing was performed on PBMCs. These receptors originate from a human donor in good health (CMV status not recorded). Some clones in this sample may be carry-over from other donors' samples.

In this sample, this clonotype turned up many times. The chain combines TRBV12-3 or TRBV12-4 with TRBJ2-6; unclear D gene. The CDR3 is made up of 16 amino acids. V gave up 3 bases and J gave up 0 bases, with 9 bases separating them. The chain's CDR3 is CASSFDQSSGANVLTF. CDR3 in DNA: TGTGCCAGCAGTTTCGATCAATCCTCTGGGGCCAACGTCCTGACTTTC.

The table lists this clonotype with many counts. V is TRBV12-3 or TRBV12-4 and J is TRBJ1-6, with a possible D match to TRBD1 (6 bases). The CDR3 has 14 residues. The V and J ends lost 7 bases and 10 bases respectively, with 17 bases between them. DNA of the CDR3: TGTGCCAGCATCGAAGGGGGGTTCGGCTCACCCCTCCACTTT. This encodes CASIEGGFGSPLHF.

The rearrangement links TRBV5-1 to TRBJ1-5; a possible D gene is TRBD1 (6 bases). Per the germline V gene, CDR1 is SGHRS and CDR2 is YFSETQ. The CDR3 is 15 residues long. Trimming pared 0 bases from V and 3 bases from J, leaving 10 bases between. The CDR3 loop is CASSLGDILNQPQHF. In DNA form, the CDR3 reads TGCGCCAGCAGCTTGGGGGACATACTCAATCAGCCCCAGCATTTT.

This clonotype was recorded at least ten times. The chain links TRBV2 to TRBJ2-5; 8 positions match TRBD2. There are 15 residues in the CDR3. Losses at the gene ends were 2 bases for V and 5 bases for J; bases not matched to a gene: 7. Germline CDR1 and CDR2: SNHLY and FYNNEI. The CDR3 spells CASSESGGRGETQYF. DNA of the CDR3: TGTGCCAGCAGTGAATCGGGGGGGCGCGGGGAGACCCAGTACTTC.

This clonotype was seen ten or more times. CDR3 loop: CASSLALTGTYEQYF. In nucleotides, the CDR3 is TGTGCCAGCAGCTTGGCCCTCACGGGTACCTACGAGCAGTACTTC. V usage is TRBV5-6 and J usage is TRBJ2-7; D gene ambiguous. This CDR3 has 15 residues. Trimming stripped 0 bases from V and 2 bases from J, with 12 bases between. CDR1 is SGHDT and CDR2 is YYEEEE in the germline V gene. Complete variable domain (other parts from reference TRBV5-6 and TRBJ2-7): DAGVTQSPTHLIKTRGQQVTLRCSPKSGHDTVSWYQQALGQGPQFIFQYYEEEERQRGNFPDRFSGHQFPNYSSELNVNALLLGDSALYLCASSLALTGTYEQYFGPGTRLTVT.

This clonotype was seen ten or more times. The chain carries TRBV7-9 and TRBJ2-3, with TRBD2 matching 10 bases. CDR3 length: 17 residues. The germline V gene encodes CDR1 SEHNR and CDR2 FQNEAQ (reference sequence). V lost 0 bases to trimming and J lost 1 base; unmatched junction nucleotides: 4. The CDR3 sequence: CASSLASGTSGTDTQYF. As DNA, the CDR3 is TGTGCCAGCAGCTTAGCCTCCGGGACTAGCGGCACAGATACGCAGTATTTT.

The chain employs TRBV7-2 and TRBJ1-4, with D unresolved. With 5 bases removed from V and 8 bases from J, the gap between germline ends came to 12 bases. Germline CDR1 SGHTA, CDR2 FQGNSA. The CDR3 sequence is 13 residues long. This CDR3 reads CASSPRQREKLFF. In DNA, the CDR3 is TGTGCCAGCAGCCCGCGACAACGGGAAAAACTGTTTTTT. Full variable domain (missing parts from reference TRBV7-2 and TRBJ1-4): GAGVSQSPSNKVTEKGKDVELRCDPISGHTALYWYRQSLGQGLEFLIYFQGNSAPDKSGLPSDRFSAERTGGSVSTLTIQRTQQEDSAVYLCASSPRQREKLFFGSGTQLSVL.

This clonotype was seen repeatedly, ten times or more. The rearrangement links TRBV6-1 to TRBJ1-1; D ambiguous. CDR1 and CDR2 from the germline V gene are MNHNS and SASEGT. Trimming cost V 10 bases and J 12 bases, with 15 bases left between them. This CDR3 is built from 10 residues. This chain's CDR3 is CATNLALTFF. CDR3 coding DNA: TGTGCCACCAATTTGGCCTTAACTTTCTTT.

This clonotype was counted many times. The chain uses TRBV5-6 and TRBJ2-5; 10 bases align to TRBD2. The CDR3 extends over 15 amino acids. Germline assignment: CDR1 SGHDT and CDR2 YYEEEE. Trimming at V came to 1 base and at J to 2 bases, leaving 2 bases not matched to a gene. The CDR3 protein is CASSLSGGVQETQYF. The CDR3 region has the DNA TGTGCCAGCAGCTTGAGCGGGGGGGTGCAAGAGACCCAGTACTTC.

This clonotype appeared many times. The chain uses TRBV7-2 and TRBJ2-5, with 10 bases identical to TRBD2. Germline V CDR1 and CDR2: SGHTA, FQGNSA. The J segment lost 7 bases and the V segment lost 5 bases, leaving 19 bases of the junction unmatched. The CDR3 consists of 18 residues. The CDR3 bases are TGTGCCAGCAGCCTTAACAGGGACCTAGCGGGGGCCCCAGGGACCCAGTACTTC. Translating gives CASSLNRDLAGAPGTQYF.

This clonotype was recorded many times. The CDR3, as DNA: TGTGCCAGCACCAGGGACCGCCTAACTACGAAGGACACCGGGGAGCTGTTTTTT. Translation gives CASTRDRLTTKDTGELFF. This sequence joins TRBV6-1 and TRBJ2-2; D tentatively reads TRBD1 or TRBD2 (5 bases each). The germline gives CDR1 MNHNS, CDR2 SASEGT. The germline V and J ends were trimmed by 7 bases and 3 bases, with 24 bases remaining between them. This CDR3 is 18 amino acids long.

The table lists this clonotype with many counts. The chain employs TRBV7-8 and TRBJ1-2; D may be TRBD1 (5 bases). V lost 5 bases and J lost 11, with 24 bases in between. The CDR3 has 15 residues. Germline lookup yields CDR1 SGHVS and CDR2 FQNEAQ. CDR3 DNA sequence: TGTGCCAGCAGCACCCCCGGGGGGACCCCCGGGGGATACACCTTC. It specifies CASSTPGGTPGGYTF.

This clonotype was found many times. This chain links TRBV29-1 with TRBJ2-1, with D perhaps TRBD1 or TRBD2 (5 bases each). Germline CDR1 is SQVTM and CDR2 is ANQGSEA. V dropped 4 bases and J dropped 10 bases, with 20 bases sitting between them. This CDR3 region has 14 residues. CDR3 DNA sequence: TGCAGCGTTGTTCCATGGGACCTCCGCGCAGAGCAGTTCTTC. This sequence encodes CSVVPWDLRAEQFF.

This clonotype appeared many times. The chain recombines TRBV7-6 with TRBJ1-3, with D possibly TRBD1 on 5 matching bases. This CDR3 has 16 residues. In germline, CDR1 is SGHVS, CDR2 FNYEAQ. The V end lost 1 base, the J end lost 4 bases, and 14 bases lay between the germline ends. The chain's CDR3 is CASSLGLGGIGNTIYF. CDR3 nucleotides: TGTGCCAGCAGCTTAGGCCTCGGGGGAATCGGAAACACCATATATTTT.

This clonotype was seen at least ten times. The CDR3 region has the DNA TGTGCCAGCAGAAACCAGGGGGGTAACAATCAGCCCCAGCATTTT. Its translation: CASRNQGGNNQPQHF. The chain combines TRBV12-3 or TRBV12-4 with TRBJ1-5, with TRBD1 matching 7 bases. Trimming removed 6 bases from V and 3 bases from J; junction bases left unmatched: 8. This CDR3 has 15 amino acids.